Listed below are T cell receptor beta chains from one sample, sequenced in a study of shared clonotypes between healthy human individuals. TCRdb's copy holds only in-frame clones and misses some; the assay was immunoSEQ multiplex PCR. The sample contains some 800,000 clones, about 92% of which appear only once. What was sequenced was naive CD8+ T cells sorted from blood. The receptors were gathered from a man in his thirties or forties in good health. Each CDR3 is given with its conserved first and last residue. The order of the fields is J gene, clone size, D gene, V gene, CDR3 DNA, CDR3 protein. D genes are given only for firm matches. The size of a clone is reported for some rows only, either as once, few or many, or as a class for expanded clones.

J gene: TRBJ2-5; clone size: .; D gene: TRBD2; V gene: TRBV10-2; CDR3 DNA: TGCGCCAGCAGCAAGACTGGGGGGGGAAGAGAGACCCAGTACTTC; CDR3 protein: CASSKTGGGRETQYF
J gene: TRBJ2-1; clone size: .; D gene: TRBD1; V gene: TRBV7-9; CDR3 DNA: TGTGCCAGCAGCCCACGGGACAGGGGGTACAATGAGCAGTTCTTC; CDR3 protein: CASSPRDRGYNEQFF
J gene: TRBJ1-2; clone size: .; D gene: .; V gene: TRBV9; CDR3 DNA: TGTGCCAGCAGCGTAGTTCCAGGGGCTGAGGCTAACTATGGCTACACCTTC; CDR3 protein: CASSVVPGAEANYGYTF
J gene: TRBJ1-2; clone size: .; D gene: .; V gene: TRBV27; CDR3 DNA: TGTGCCAGCAGTTTCGGGCCAGCGCGTGGCTACACCTTC; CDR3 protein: CASSFGPARGYTF
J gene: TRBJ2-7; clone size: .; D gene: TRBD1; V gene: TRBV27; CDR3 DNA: TGTGCCAGCAGTCACAGGGGGGAGAGCCGATCCTACGAGCAGTACTTC; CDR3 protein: CASSHRGESRSYEQYF
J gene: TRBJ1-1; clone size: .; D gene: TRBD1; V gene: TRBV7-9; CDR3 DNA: TGTGCCAGCAGCTTAGCACAGGGGCTAAACACTGAAGCTTTCTTT; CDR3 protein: CASSLAQGLNTEAFF
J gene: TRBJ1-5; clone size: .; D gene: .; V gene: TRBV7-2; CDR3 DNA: TGTGCCAGCAGCTTAGCGATCTCACAGGCGCCCAATCAGCCCCAGCATTTT; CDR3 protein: CASSLAISQAPNQPQHF
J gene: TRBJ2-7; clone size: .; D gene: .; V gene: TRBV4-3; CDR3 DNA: TGCGCCAGCAGCCAAGGGTTACATCCAACCTACGAGCAGTACTTC; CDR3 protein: CASSQGLHPTYEQYF
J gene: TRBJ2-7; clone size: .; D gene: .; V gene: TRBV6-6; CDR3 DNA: TGTGCCAGCAGTCTGAGGGGACCCCCAATAAACTACGAGCAGTACTTC; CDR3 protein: CASSLRGPPINYEQYF
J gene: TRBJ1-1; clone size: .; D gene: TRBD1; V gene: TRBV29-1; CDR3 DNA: TGCAGCGTTGAGTCAGGGGGCTGGGGCACTGAAGCTTTCTTT; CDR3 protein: CSVESGGWGTEAFF
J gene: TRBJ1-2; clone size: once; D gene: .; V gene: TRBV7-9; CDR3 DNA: TGTGCCAGCAGCTTAGCCGCAGTAGGGGTTTCTAACTATGGCTACACCTTC; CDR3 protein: CASSLAAVGVSNYGYTF
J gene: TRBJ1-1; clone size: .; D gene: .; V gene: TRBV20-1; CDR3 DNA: TGCAGTGCCCTTCGTTACGGCGAAGCTTTCTTT; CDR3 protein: CSALRYGEAFF
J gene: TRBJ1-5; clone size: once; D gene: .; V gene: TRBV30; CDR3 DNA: TGTGCCTGGAGTGTACTAGGGAATAATCAGCCCCAGCATTTT; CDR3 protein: CAWSVLGNNQPQHF
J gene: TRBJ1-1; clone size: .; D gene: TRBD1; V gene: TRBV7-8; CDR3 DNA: TGTGCCAGCAGCCCCATGGGGACAGGGCTTATGAACACTGAAGCTTTCTTT; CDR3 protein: CASSPMGTGLMNTEAFF
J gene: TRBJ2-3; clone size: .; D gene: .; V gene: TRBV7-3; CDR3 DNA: TGTGCCAGCAGCCTCGGACACCTCAGAGCTAGCACAGATACGCAGTATTTT; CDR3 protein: CASSLGHLRASTDTQYF
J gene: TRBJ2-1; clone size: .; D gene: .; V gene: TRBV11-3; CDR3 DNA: TGTGCCAGCAGCTCCCGCTCGACCGACGAACCTAATGAGCAGTTCTTC; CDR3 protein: CASSSRSTDEPNEQFF
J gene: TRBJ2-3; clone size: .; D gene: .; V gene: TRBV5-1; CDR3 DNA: TGCGCCAGCCAGCAGACAAGCACAGATACGCAGTATTTT; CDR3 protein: CASQQTSTDTQYF